This T cell receptor beta chain was recovered during a study of vaccination effects on CD4 cells after COVID-19. Study at large: Wells containing 1.5 million to 2.5 million PBMC each were cultured with approximately 9.2 IU/ml IL-2 and approximately 10 ug/ml peptides.

At the end of roughly 9 days of culture, CD4+ T cells were isolated. Participants completed two doses of the BNT162b2 or mRNA-1273 vaccine. Vaccine recipients lacked prior SARS-CoV-2 infection and had negative nucleocapsid antibodies. On this clone: Its specificity is unknown.

Sequencing used immunoSEQ multiplex PCR; TCRdb keeps in-frame clones, though not all of them. The sample records about 66,000 clones, roughly 81% being singletons. Germline V CDR1 and CDR2: SGHRS, YFSETQ. Trimming shortened V by 0 bases and J by 9 bases, and 13 bases separated the two germline ends. The CDR3 extends over 14 amino acids. The TCR was taken from a human donor who received a COVID-19 vaccine. Sequenced material: CD4+ T cells from PBMCs cultured without peptide, taken after COVID-19 vaccination. The genes are TRBV5-1 and TRBJ1-5, with D possibly being TRBD1 (5 bases). CDR3 coding DNA: TGCGCCAGCAGCTTGGACCAGGGAGTTGCGCCCCAGCATTTT. Encoded protein: CASSLDQGVAPQHF.